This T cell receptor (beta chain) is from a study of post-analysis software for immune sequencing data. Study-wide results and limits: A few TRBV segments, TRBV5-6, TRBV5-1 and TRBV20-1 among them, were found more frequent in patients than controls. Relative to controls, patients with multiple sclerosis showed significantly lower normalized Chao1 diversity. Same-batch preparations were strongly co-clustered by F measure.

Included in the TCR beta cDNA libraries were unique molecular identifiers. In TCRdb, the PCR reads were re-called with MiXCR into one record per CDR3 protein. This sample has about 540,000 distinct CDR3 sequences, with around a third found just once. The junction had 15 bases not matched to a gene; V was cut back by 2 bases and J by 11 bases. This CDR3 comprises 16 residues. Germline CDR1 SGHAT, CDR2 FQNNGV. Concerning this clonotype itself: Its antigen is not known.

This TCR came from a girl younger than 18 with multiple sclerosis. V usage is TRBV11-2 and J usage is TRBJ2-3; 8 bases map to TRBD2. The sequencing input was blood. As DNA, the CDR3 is TGTGCCAGCAGCTTAACCCAGCGGGGGCCCTTCGGGGGGCAGTATTTT. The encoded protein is CASSLTQRGPFGGQYF. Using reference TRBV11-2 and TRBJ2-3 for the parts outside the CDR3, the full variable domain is EAGVAQSPRYKIIEKRQSVAFWCNPISGHATLYWYQQILGQGPKLLIQFQNNGVVDDSQLPKDRFSAERLKGVDSTLKIQPAKLEDSAVYLCASSLTQRGPFGGQYFGPGTRLTVL.